This T cell receptor beta chain was sequenced in a study of CD8 T cells in ankylosing spondylitis. General study findings and limits: Several highly homologous variants made up a TCR beta motif that seemed to typify ankylosing spondylitis blood. A subset of motif variants has previously been described in the synovial fluid and blood of reactive arthritis. It was reported that disease-linked clones were significantly enriched in matched ankylosing spondylitis synovial fluid.

J lost 0 bases, V lost 6 bases, and 4 bases had no gene match. The germline V gene has CDR1 SQVTM and CDR2 ANQGSEA. This CDR3 is built from 14 residues. At least ten counts were recorded for this clonotype. Its antigen is unknown. Construction of TCR beta libraries was performed using quantitative 5'-RACE with molecular barcodes. In TCRdb, the 5' RACE reads were re-called with MiXCR into one record per CDR3 protein. The table has 25,000 or so distinct CDR3 sequences, 7.9% seen once. Sequenced input: blood. V usage is TRBV29-1 and J usage is TRBJ2-2; 7 bases line up with TRBD1. The sequence came from a male donor with ankylosing spondylitis or in good health (not recorded which). Here the CDR3 reads CSVGTVANTGELFF. In DNA form, the CDR3 reads TGCAGCGTAGGGACAGTTGCGAACACCGGGGAGCTGTTTTTT.